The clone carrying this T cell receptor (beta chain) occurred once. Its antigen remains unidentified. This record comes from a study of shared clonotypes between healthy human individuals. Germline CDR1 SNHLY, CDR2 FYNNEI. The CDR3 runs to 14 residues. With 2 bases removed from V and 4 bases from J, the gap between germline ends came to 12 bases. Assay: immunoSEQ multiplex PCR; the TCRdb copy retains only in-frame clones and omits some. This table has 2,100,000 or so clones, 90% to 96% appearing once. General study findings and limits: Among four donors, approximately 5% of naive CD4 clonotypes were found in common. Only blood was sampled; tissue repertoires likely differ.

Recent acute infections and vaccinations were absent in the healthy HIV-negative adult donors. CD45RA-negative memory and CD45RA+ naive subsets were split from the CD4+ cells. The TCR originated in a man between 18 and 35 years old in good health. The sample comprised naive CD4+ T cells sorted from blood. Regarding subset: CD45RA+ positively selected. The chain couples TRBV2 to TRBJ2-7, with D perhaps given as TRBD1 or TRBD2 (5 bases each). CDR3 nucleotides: TGTGCCAGCAGTGAACAGGGACCACCTTACGAGCAGTACTTC. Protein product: CASSEQGPPYEQYF. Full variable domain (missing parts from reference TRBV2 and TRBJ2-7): EPEVTQTPSHQVTQMGQEVILRCVPISNHLYFYWYRQILGQKVEFLVSFYNNEISEKSEIFDDQFSVERPDGSNFTLKIRSTKLEDSAMYFCASSEQGPPYEQYFGPGTRLTVT.